The rows below give T cell receptor beta chains drawn from one sample of a study of blood T cell repertoires in COVID-19. The protocol was immunoSEQ multiplex PCR, while the TCRdb copy is restricted to in-frame clones and leaves out a portion. The repertoire holds about 280,000 clones, around 89% seen once, with about 1.7% in the top ten. Sequencing was carried out using PBMCs or T cells enriched from blood (not recorded which). The receptor source for this set is a young woman with acute COVID-19. Each CDR3 is given with its conserved first and last residue. D genes are given only for firm matches. Only part of the rows carry a size: once, few, many, or a class if the clone is expanded.

NA | TRBJ1-6 | TRBV5-1 | NA | TGCGCCAGCAGCTTGGGCAGGGATAATTCACCCCTCCACTTT | CASSLGRDNSPLHF
TRBD1 | TRBJ2-1 | TRBV24-1 | NA | TGTGCCACCAGTGAGCCCTGGGACAGGGCTGAGCAGTTCTTC | CATSEPWDRAEQFF
NA | TRBJ2-7 | TRBV10-1 | NA | TGCGCCAGCAGCTCGGGGGACAGCCACAACGAGCAGTACTTC | CASSSGDSHNEQYF
NA | TRBJ1-2 | TRBV30 | NA | TGTGCCTGGAGACCCACAGGGCACTATGGCTACACCTTC | CAWRPTGHYGYTF
NA | TRBJ1-5 | TRBV27 | NA | TGTGCCAGCAGTACAACAAATCAGCCCCAGCATTTT | CASSTTNQPQHF
NA | TRBJ1-6 | TRBV21-1 | NA | TGTGCCAGCAGCAAAGACCCGGGGGGGAATTCACCCCTCCACTTT | CASSKDPGGNSPLHF
TRBD2 | TRBJ2-1 | TRBV7-9 | once | TGTGCCAGCAGCTTTAAATTAGCGGGAGGCTCCTACAATGAGCAGTTCTTC | CASSFKLAGGSYNEQFF
TRBD1 | TRBJ1-1 | TRBV18 | NA | TGTGCCAGCTCACCGACAGGGAGTTACACTGAAGCTTTCTTT | CASSPTGSYTEAFF
NA | TRBJ2-3 | TRBV5-1 | NA | TGCGCCAGCAGACAGACGACGGGATCTAGCACAGATACGCAGTATTTT | CASRQTTGSSTDTQYF
NA | TRBJ1-2 | TRBV2 | NA | TGTGCCAGCAGTGTCGGTGGGAGTGACTATGGCTACACCTTC | CASSVGGSDYGYTF
NA | TRBJ2-4 | TRBV27 | NA | TGTGCCAGCAGTTTATGGCGTCAGGGGATCCTAAACTTC | CASSLWRQGILNF
NA | TRBJ1-2 | TRBV7-9 | NA | TGTGCCAGCAGCTTGGGGGCGAACTATGGCTACACCTTC | CASSLGANYGYTF
TRBD2 | TRBJ2-5 | TRBV28 | NA | TGTGCCAGCAGGCAGGGATCTCTTCAACTAGCGGGTGAAGAGACCCAGTACTTC | CASRQGSLQLAGEETQYF
NA | TRBJ1-1 | TRBV7-9 | NA | TGTGCCAGCGAGGGTTATCAAAACACTGAAGCTTTCTTT | CASEGYQNTEAFF
TRBD2 | TRBJ2-4 | TRBV6-5 | once | TGTGCCAGCAGTTCTGTGAGGCGGGAGGCCAAAAACATTCAGTACTTC | CASSSVRREAKNIQYF
NA | TRBJ1-1 | TRBV7-3 | NA | TGTGCCAGCAGCTTTTCCGGGGGGCACACTGAAGCTTTCTTT | CASSFSGGHTEAFF
NA | TRBJ2-3 | TRBV3-1/TRBV3-2 | once | TGTGCCAGCAGCCCCCCTCGGGGAGATACGCAGTATTTT | CASSPPRGDTQYF
TRBD2 | TRBJ2-3 | TRBV6-4 | NA | TGTGCCAGCAGTGACTCCGCGGGAGCAGATACGCAGTATTTT | CASSDSAGADTQYF
NA | TRBJ2-5 | TRBV29-1 | NA | TGCAGCGTTCTTTGGGGCTCGGGTGGAGAGACCCAGTACTTC | CSVLWGSGGETQYF
TRBD2 | TRBJ2-3 | TRBV27 | NA | TGTGCCAGCAGTTCCATAGCGGGAGGGCGCACAGATACGCAGTATTTT | CASSSIAGGRTDTQYF
TRBD1 | TRBJ1-4 | TRBV3-1/TRBV3-2 | NA | TGTGCCAGCAGCCAACCCCACAGGGGGCAAGATGAAAAACTGTTTTTT | CASSQPHRGQDEKLFF
TRBD2 | TRBJ2-3 | TRBV6-2/TRBV6-3 | NA | TGTGCCAGCAGTTTACCCCAGCGGGAGGGCCGATATACGCAGTATTTT | CASSLPQREGRYTQYF
NA | TRBJ2-2 | TRBV28 | NA | TGTGCCAGCAGTTTATACAACGGGGAGCTGTTTTTT | CASSLYNGELFF
TRBD2 | TRBJ2-5 | TRBV19 | NA | TGTGCCAGTAGTGCGTCCCGGGACTCCGGGAGGAAGACCCAGTACTTC | CASSASRDSGRKTQYF
NA | TRBJ1-4 | TRBV5-1 | NA | TGCGCCAGCAGCTTGAGACAGTTTAATGAAAAACTGTTTTTT | CASSLRQFNEKLFF
NA | TRBJ2-7 | TRBV7-9 | NA | TGTGCCAGCAGCTTTTCGGTTGTGTACGAGCAGTACTTC | CASSFSVVYEQYF
TRBD1 | TRBJ1-1 | TRBV18 | NA | TGTGCCAGCTCACCGGACAGGGTGAACACTGAAGCTTTCTTT | CASSPDRVNTEAFF
NA | TRBJ2-7 | TRBV27 | NA | TGTGCCAGCAGTCCCACCCCCTCAGGCGAGCAGTACTTC | CASSPTPSGEQYF
NA | TRBJ2-3 | TRBV3-1/TRBV3-2 | NA | TGTGCCAGCAGCCTCCGGACAGTCACAGATACGCAGTATTTT | CASSLRTVTDTQYF
NA | TRBJ2-7 | TRBV11-2 | NA | TGTGCCAGCAGCTACACTGCAGTGGAGTCCTACGAGCAGTACTTC | CASSYTAVESYEQYF
TRBD1 | TRBJ1-5 | TRBV15 | NA | TGTGCCACCAGCCGGGGACAGAGCAATCAGCCCCAGCATTTT | CATSRGQSNQPQHF
NA | TRBJ2-1 | TRBV7-2 | NA | TGTGCCAGCAGCTTCCTGTCAGGGGCCTACAATGAGCAGTTCTTC | CASSFLSGAYNEQFF
NA | TRBJ1-6 | TRBV28 | NA | TGTGCCAGCAGTTTTTACAGGGAAAGGGACTCACCCCTCCACTTT | CASSFYRERDSPLHF
TRBD2 | TRBJ2-2 | TRBV27 | NA | TGTGCCAGCAGGAGTTACGGACGGGGACTAGCGGGGAACACCGGGGAGCTGTTTTTT | CASRSYGRGLAGNTGELFF
TRBD1 | TRBJ1-3 | TRBV10-2 | NA | TGCGCCAGCAGTCCCGGGACAGGGGGAAACACCATATATTTT | CASSPGTGGNTIYF
TRBD1 | TRBJ2-1 | TRBV28 | NA | TGTGCCAGCAGTTTACCGACAGGGGCGCTGTACAATGAGCAGTTCTTC | CASSLPTGALYNEQFF
TRBD2 | TRBJ2-1 | TRBV11-2 | NA | TGTGCCAGCAGCTTAGATCGAGGGGTTAGCGGGAGGGCCTCCTACAATGAGCAGTTCTTC | CASSLDRGVSGRASYNEQFF
TRBD1 | TRBJ2-7 | TRBV2 | few | TGTGCCAGCAGTGAAGACCAGGGGGTCTACGAGCAGTACTTC | CASSEDQGVYEQYF
TRBD2 | TRBJ2-2 | TRBV5-1 | NA | TGCGCCAGCAGCCAGTATCTAGCGGGAGGCACCACCGGGGAGCTGTTTTTT | CASSQYLAGGTTGELFF
NA | TRBJ1-2 | TRBV3-1/TRBV3-2 | NA | TGTGCCAGCAGCCAGGCTGACGGGGGCTACACCTTC | CASSQADGGYTF
NA | TRBJ2-5 | TRBV19 | few | TGTGCCAGTAGTTCGGCAGCGCAAGAGACCCAGTACTTC | CASSSAAQETQYF
NA | TRBJ2-7 | TRBV30 | NA | TGTGCCTGGATCGGTGGCAGGGGGGTGGTCGAGCAGTACTTC | CAWIGGRGVVEQYF
TRBD1 | TRBJ2-6 | TRBV7-2 | NA | TGTGCCAGCAGCTCGACAGGGGGCGCGACTGGGGCCAACGTCCTGACTTTC | CASSSTGGATGANVLTF
NA | TRBJ2-3 | TRBV11-1 | NA | TGTGCCAGCAGCCTAAACAGGGTCGGCACAGATACGCAGTATTTT | CASSLNRVGTDTQYF